This entry lists 9 T cell receptor beta chains sequenced from one sample in a study of siplizumab effects on memory and regulatory T cells. Here immunoSEQ multiplex PCR was the method, and the copy in TCRdb shows in-frame clones only, minus some. This table has 85,000 to 130,000 clones, approximately 93% appearing once. Sequenced input: Tregs sorted from blood. Every receptor here comes from a human donor in good health.

This chain uses TRBV27 with TRBJ2-1, with D hard to call. V was pared by 8 bases and J by 1 base, with 12 bases between. The CDR3 covers 14 residues. Germline loops: CDR1 MNHEY, CDR2 SMNVEV (reference sequence). The CDR3 DNA reads TGTGCCAGCGGAACCTGGGGATCCTACAATGAGCAGTTCTTC. It is translated as CASGTWGSYNEQFF.

Details on this clone: The junction shows a germline mismatch at one end, possibly a read error. The chain couples TRBV7-7 to TRBJ1-1; possible D gene TRBD1, 5 bases. From germline, CDR1 is SSHAT and CDR2 FNYEAQ (reference sequence). The CDR3 totals 13 residues. DNA for the CDR3: TGTGCTAGCAGCCTCAGGGAGAACACTGAAGCTTTCTTT. Translating gives CASSLRENTEAFF.

The count of this clone is one. The chain uses TRBV5-4 and TRBJ2-3, with D tentatively TRBD2 (6 bases). The CDR3 contains 13 residues. Germline V gene data show CDR1 as SGHNT and CDR2 as YYREEE (reference sequence). Trimming stripped 3 bases from V and 4 bases from J, with 9 bases between. The CDR3 DNA follows: TGTGCCAGCAGCTGGTCGGGGGCAGATACGCAGTATTTT. Translating it yields CASSWSGADTQYF.

V gene TRBV5-1 combines with J gene TRBJ1-6, with 9 bases aligning to TRBD1. CDR1 is SGHRS and CDR2 is YFSETQ in the germline V gene. V was pared by 0 bases and J by 16 bases, with 2 bases of the junction left unmatched. There are 12 residues in the CDR3. The CDR3 region is CASSLDRGPLHF. The DNA of the CDR3 is TGCGCCAGCAGCTTGGACAGGGGGCCTCTCCACTTT.

The chain links TRBV5-1 to TRBJ1-1, with D perhaps matching TRBD1 (6 bases). CDR3 length equals 12 residues. Germline assignment: CDR1 SGHRS and CDR2 YFSETQ. V lost 4 bases, J lost 6 bases, and 10 bases lay in between. CDR3 sequence: CASSEGEAEAFF. The CDR3, as DNA: TGCGCCAGCAGCGAGGGGGAGGCTGAAGCTTTCTTT. The full variable domain, its missing parts supplied by reference TRBV5-1 and TRBJ1-1, is KAGVTQTPRYLIKTRGQQVTLSCSPISGHRSVSWYQQTPGQGLQFLFEYFSETQRNKGNFPGRFSGRQFSNSRSEMNVSTLELGDSALYLCASSEGEAEAFFGQGTRLTVV.

The gene calls are TRBV5-4 and TRBJ2-7; tentative D call: TRBD1 (6 bases). Germline CDR1 and CDR2: SGHNT and YYREEE (reference sequence). The CDR3 is 16 residues long. V was shortened by 4 bases and J by 2 bases, with 19 bases between the two germline ends. The CDR3 spells CASSGGMGHPTYEQYF. The CDR3 coding sequence is TGTGCCAGCAGCGGGGGAATGGGACACCCAACCTACGAGCAGTACTTC. Variable domain in full (rest from reference TRBV5-4 and TRBJ2-7): ETGVTQSPTHLIKTRGQQVTLRCSSQSGHNTVSWYQQALGQGPQFIFQYYREEENGRGNFPPRFSGLQFPNYSSELNVNALELDDSALYLCASSGGMGHPTYEQYFGPGTRLTVT.

This clone has a single count. V is TRBV29-1 and J is TRBJ1-1; no firm D call. CDR1 is SQVTM and CDR2 is ANQGSEA in the germline V gene. V was pared by 4 bases and J by 0 bases, with 18 bases between. This CDR3 region has 16 residues. The CDR3 DNA reads as TGCAGCGTTGTAAGGTGGTCAGGTGATATGAACACTGAAGCTTTCTTT. This sequence encodes CSVVRWSGDMNTEAFF. Together with reference TRBV29-1 and TRBJ1-1, the CDR3 gives the full variable domain: SAVISQKPSRDICQRGTSLTIQCQVDSQVTMMFWYRQQPGQSLTLIATANQGSEATYESGFVIDKFPISRPNLTFSTLTVSNMSPEDSSIYLCSVVRWSGDMNTEAFFGQGTRLTVV.

This chain joins TRBV5-1 and TRBJ2-3; 9 bases fit TRBD2. With V trimmed by 0 bases and J by 4 bases, 3 bases remained unmatched. Germline V gene data show CDR1 as SGHRS and CDR2 as YFSETQ. This CDR3 is 15 amino acids long. CDR3 sequence: CASSLAAGGPDTQYF. CDR3 DNA: TGCGCCAGCAGCTTGGCGGCGGGGGGGCCAGATACGCAGTATTTT.

The V call is TRBV9, the J call TRBJ2-7; D not resolved. Germline CDR1 SGDLS, CDR2 YYNGEE. V was shortened by 3 bases and J by 6 bases, with 13 bases between the two germline ends. This CDR3 has 13 residues. CDR3 amino acids: CASSDASLGEQYF. In nucleotides, the CDR3 is TGTGCCAGCAGCGATGCCTCCCTCGGCGAGCAGTACTTC.